The 14 T cell receptor beta chains reported below all come from one sample, sequenced in a study of blood T cell repertoires in COVID-19. The method was immunoSEQ multiplex PCR; TCRdb's version includes in-frame clones alone and lacks a portion of them. The table has about 400,000 clones, 85% to 90% seen once. The sequenced sample was PBMCs or T cells enriched from blood (not recorded which). These TCRs come from a woman younger than 45 with acute COVID-19.

The chain combines TRBV29-1 with TRBJ2-7, with TRBD2 matching over 8 bases. CDR1 is SQVTM and CDR2 is ANQGSEA in the germline V gene. The CDR3 spans 13 residues. Trimming removed 5 bases from V and 8 bases from J; junction bases left unmatched: 11. This CDR3 reads CSVPGGDYGQQYF. For the CDR3, the DNA is TGCAGCGTTCCGGGGGGGGACTACGGTCAGCAGTACTTC.

The gene calls are TRBV4-1 and TRBJ2-1, with D perhaps TRBD1 (5 bases). Trimming took 5 bases from V and 0 from J, leaving 8 bases between them. CDR1 and CDR2 (germline): MGHRA, YSYEKL. This CDR3 is built from 14 residues. The CDR3 spells CASSYRFSYNEQFF. CDR3 nucleotides: TGCGCCAGCAGCTACAGGTTCTCCTACAATGAGCAGTTCTTC.

The V gene is TRBV27, the J gene TRBJ2-7; 11 bases fit TRBD1. The CDR3 consists of 16 residues. Germline assignment: CDR1 MNHEY and CDR2 SMNVEV (reference sequence). V shed 4 bases, J shed 0 bases, and the junction held 5 bases outside the gene matches. DNA of the CDR3: TGTGCCAGCAGTTCCATGGACAGGGGGCTCTCCTACGAGCAGTACTTC. Protein sequence: CASSSMDRGLSYEQYF.

This chain links TRBV10-3 with TRBJ2-3, with 8 positions matching TRBD2. V trimming: 5 bases; J trimming: 0 bases; junction bases outside the gene matches: 7. The germline V gene has CDR1 ENHRY and CDR2 SYGVKD. The CDR3 consists of 16 residues. The CDR3 DNA sequence: TGTGCCATCAGTTCAACTAGCGGAGCTAGCACAGATACGCAGTATTTT. Its protein is CAISSTSGASTDTQYF.

The chain joins TRBV3-1 (or the pseudogene TRBV3-2) to TRBJ2-5, with D tentatively TRBD1 (6 bases). V lost 0 bases, J lost 0 bases, and 11 bases lay in between. The CDR3 contains 16 residues. Germline V gene lookup returns CDR1 LGHDT and CDR2 YNNKEL (reference sequence). CDR3 residues: CASSQDFGGYQETQYF. In DNA form, the CDR3 reads TGTGCCAGCAGCCAAGATTTTGGGGGCTACCAAGAGACCCAGTACTTC.

V usage is TRBV2 and J usage is TRBJ2-6; D is unclear. CDR1 and CDR2 (germline): SNHLY, FYNNEI. The V gene lost 7 bases and the J gene lost 0 bases, with 10 bases spanning the gap. The length of the CDR3 is 15 residues. CDR3 sequence reads: CASIPNHSGANVLTF. The DNA for the CDR3 is TGTGCCAGCATCCCCAATCACTCTGGGGCCAACGTCCTGACTTTC.

This clone was observed a single time. This chain links TRBV20-1 with TRBJ2-5, with 10 bases lining up with TRBD2. The ends lost 3 bases at V and 3 bases at J; junction bases unmatched: 10. This CDR3 spans 16 amino acids. CDR1 and CDR2 from the germline V gene are DFQATT and SNEGSKA (reference sequence). The CDR3 here is CSASPPSGGTEETQYF. The CDR3 region has the DNA TGCAGTGCTAGTCCCCCTAGCGGGGGTACGGAAGAGACCCAGTACTTC.

V and J are TRBV24-1 and TRBJ1-2, with 8 bases identical to TRBD1. CDR1 KGHDR and CDR2 SFDVKD come from the germline V gene. Trimming removed 3 bases from V and 1 base from J; junction bases left unmatched: 6. The CDR3 spans 16 residues. For the CDR3, the DNA is TGTGCCACCAGTGATCCAAGACAGGGGAATAACTATGGCTACACCTTC. Translating gives CATSDPRQGNNYGYTF.

In this sample, this clone turned up a few times. The V call is TRBV30, the J call TRBJ1-6, with D perhaps TRBD1 (6 bases). Deletions cut 2 bases from V and 10 bases from J, with 18 bases between. The CDR3 length is 15 residues. Germline V gene lookup returns CDR1 GTSNPN and CDR2 SVGIG (reference sequence). For the CDR3, the DNA is TGTGCCTGGAGTCCCGGGACACCCTCTCGGTCACCCCTCCACTTT. It is translated as CAWSPGTPSRSPLHF.

The chain couples TRBV2 to TRBJ2-1; D might be TRBD2 (7 bases). V gave up 10 bases and J gave up 7 bases, with 23 bases separating them. The V gene's germline CDR1 is SNHLY and CDR2 FYNNEI. CDR3 length: 15 amino acids. The CDR3 bases are TGTGCCACCAGCCCCTCGGGGGGCCGGTATAATGAGCAGTTCTTC. As protein: CATSPSGGRYNEQFF.

The chain links TRBV29-1 to TRBJ1-2, with D unclear. Germline lookup yields CDR1 SQVTM and CDR2 ANQGSEA. Trimming stripped 2 bases from V and 7 bases from J, with 14 bases between. The CDR3 runs to 13 residues. CDR3 in amino acids: CSVELGGSSGYTF. In DNA form, the CDR3 reads TGCAGCGTTGAATTGGGAGGGTCTAGTGGCTACACCTTC.

The chain is built from TRBV3-1 (or the pseudogene TRBV3-2) and TRBJ1-1; D not resolved. The CDR3 loop spans 11 amino acids. V dropped 6 bases and J dropped 3 bases, with 5 bases sitting between them. Germline V gives CDR1 LGHDT, CDR2 YNNKEL (reference sequence). CDR3 sequence: CASRRDTEAFF. The DNA for the CDR3 is TGTGCCAGCAGACGGGACACTGAAGCTTTCTTT.

V and J are TRBV11-2 and TRBJ2-7, with 12 positions matching TRBD2. The CDR3 has 16 residues. Per the germline V gene, CDR1 is SGHAT and CDR2 is FQNNGV. The trim removed 1 base at V and 4 bases at J, leaving 5 bases unmatched. The CDR3 is CASSLASGGAWYEQYF. CDR3 bases: TGTGCCAGCAGCTTAGCTAGCGGGGGGGCTTGGTACGAGCAGTACTTC.

Here the CDR3 DNA reads TGTGCCTGGGGCAACCGGGACAGGGTCACCGGGGAGCTGTTTTTT. This sequence encodes CAWGNRDRVTGELFF. The V gene is TRBV30, the J gene TRBJ2-2, with 9 bases aligning to TRBD1. This CDR3 spans 15 amino acids. CDR1 is GTSNPN and CDR2 is SVGIG in the germline V gene (reference sequence). J gave up 4 bases and V 5 bases, and 8 bases lay outside the gene matches.